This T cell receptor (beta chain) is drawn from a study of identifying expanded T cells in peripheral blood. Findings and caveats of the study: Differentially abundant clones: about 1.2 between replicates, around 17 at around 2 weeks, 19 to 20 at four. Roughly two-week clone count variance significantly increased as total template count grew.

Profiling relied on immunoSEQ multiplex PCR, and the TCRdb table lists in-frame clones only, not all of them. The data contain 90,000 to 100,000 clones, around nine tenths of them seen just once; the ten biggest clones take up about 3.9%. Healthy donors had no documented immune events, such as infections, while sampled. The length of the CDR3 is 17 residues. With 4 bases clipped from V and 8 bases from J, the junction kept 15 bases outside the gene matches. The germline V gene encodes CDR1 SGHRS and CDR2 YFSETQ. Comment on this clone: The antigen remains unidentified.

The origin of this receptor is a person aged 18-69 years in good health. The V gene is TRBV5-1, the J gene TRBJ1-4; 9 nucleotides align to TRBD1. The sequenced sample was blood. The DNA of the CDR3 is TGCGCCAGCAGCCCAGGGACAGGGCCTCGAGTAGGCGAAAAACTGTTTTTT. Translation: CASSPGTGPRVGEKLFF.